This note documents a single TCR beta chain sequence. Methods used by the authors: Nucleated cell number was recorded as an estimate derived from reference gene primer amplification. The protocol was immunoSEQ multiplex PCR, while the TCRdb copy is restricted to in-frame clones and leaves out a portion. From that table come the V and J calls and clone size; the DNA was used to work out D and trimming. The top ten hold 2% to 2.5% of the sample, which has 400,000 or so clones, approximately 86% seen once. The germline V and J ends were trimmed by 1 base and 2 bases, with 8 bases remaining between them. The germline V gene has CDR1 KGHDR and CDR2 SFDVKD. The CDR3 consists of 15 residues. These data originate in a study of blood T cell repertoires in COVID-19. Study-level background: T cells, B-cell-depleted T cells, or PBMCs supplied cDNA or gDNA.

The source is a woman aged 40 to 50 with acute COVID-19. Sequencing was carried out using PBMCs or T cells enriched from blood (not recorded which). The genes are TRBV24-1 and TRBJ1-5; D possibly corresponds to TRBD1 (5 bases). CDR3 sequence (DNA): TGTGCCACCAGTGATTTCGGGGGGGGCAATCAGCCCCAGCATTTT. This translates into CATSDFGGGNQPQHF.